This is a list of T cell receptor beta chains from one sample in a study of blood T cell repertoires in COVID-19. Assay: immunoSEQ multiplex PCR; the TCRdb copy retains only in-frame clones and omits some. This sample carries about 460,000 clones, approximately 86% of them seen once, and the ten largest clones take 8% to 9.5%. Sequencing used PBMCs or T cells enriched from blood (not recorded which). These receptors all stem from a woman aged 55-70 years who had recovered from COVID-19. CDR3s include the opening cysteine and the closing phenylalanine or tryptophan. Each record gives: CDR3 length, J gene, V gene, clone size, D gene, CDR3 protein, CDR3 DNA. D genes are given only for firm matches. Some rows mark clone size as missing; the rest say once, few, many or name a class of expanded clone.

cdr3_length: 15
j_call: TRBJ2-1
v_call: TRBV18
clone_size: NA
d_call: NA
cdr3_aa: CASSRGASGYNEQFF
cdr3_nt: TGTGCCAGCTCACGGGGGGCTAGCGGCTACAATGAGCAGTTCTTC

cdr3_length: 14
j_call: TRBJ1-3
v_call: TRBV7-2
clone_size: few
d_call: NA
cdr3_aa: CASSFFRDGNTIYF
cdr3_nt: TGTGCCAGCAGCTTTTTCAGGGATGGAAACACCATATATTTT

cdr3_length: 15
j_call: TRBJ2-1
v_call: TRBV24-1
clone_size: NA
d_call: TRBD2
cdr3_aa: CATSDLGGRGNEQFF
cdr3_nt: TGTGCCACCAGTGATTTGGGGGGGAGGGGCAATGAGCAGTTCTTC

cdr3_length: 13
j_call: TRBJ1-5
v_call: TRBV27
clone_size: NA
d_call: NA
cdr3_aa: CASSREGNQPQHF
cdr3_nt: TGTGCCAGCAGCCGGGAGGGCAATCAGCCCCAGCATTTT

cdr3_length: 15
j_call: TRBJ2-1
v_call: TRBV4-2
clone_size: NA
d_call: TRBD1
cdr3_aa: CASSPRTGSINEQFF
cdr3_nt: TGTGCCAGCAGCCCCCGGACAGGGAGTATCAATGAGCAGTTCTTC

cdr3_length: 15
j_call: TRBJ1-1
v_call: TRBV11-2
clone_size: NA
d_call: NA
cdr3_aa: CASSIAGTTFTLAFF
cdr3_nt: TGTGCCAGCAGCATAGCCGGGACTACCTTCACTCTAGCTTTCTTT

cdr3_length: 16
j_call: TRBJ1-5
v_call: TRBV28
clone_size: NA
d_call: TRBD1
cdr3_aa: CASRKRDRGRNQPQHF
cdr3_nt: TGTGCCAGCAGAAAGCGGGACAGGGGGAGGAATCAGCCCCAGCATTTT

cdr3_length: 14
j_call: TRBJ1-6
v_call: TRBV19
clone_size: NA
d_call: NA
cdr3_aa: CASSIGTDNSPLHF
cdr3_nt: TGTGCCAGTAGTATAGGGACAGATAATTCACCCCTCCACTTT

cdr3_length: 16
j_call: TRBJ2-1
v_call: TRBV12-5
clone_size: NA
d_call: NA
cdr3_aa: CASGLAGGGWEYEQFF
cdr3_nt: TGTGCTAGTGGTTTGGCTGGCGGGGGCTGGGAATATGAGCAGTTCTTC

cdr3_length: 12
j_call: TRBJ1-2
v_call: TRBV2
clone_size: NA
d_call: NA
cdr3_aa: CASRRGLLSYTF
cdr3_nt: TGTGCCAGCAGGCGGGGTCTCTTGAGCTACACCTTC